This T cell receptor beta chain derives from a study of shared clonotypes between healthy human individuals. TCRdb's copy holds only in-frame clones and misses some; the assay was immunoSEQ multiplex PCR. The table lists about 2.1 million clones, roughly 93% of them singletons, with about 1.7% in the top ten. In regard to this clone: Its specificity is not known.

Study-wide points: Specimens sampled were limited to blood, with tissue repertoires likely differing.

CD45RO-negative cells were positively selected for CCR7, leaving out terminally differentiated effector memory CD45RA+ cells. The germline V gene encodes CDR1 MNHEY and CDR2 SMNVEV (reference sequence). Germline trimming cut 2 bases from V and 5 bases from J; bases unmatched to any gene: 7. The CDR3 totals 15 residues. The receptor's source is a man between 18 and 35 years old in good health. Some clones in this sample may be carry-over from other donors' samples. Source material: naive CD8+ T cells from PBMCs. This chain joins TRBV27 and TRBJ2-7; 9 positions match TRBD2. In DNA form, the CDR3 reads TGTGCCAGCAGTTTAGCAGCGGGAGGTCTGCACGAGCAGTACTTC. It encodes CASSLAAGGLHEQYF.